Shown below are 30 T cell receptor beta chains from a single sample sequenced in a study of Ad26.COV2.S vaccination and SARS-CoV-2 variants. TCRdb keeps only in-frame clones here, not all; method: immunoSEQ multiplex PCR. Among some 410,000 clones, around 93% were seen once, and the ten largest hold less than 2%. Treatment noted: over 15 received Ad26.COV2.S at low or high dose, single or two shots; several received placebo; per-sample allocation not given. Specimens were obtained on day 63 following the first vaccine or placebo injection. The specimen comprised peripheral blood, sampled in a trial of Ad26.COV2.S vaccine versus placebo. These receptors all stem from a person between 18 and 65 years old who received the Ad26.COV2.S COVID-19 vaccine or a placebo.

The chain is built from TRBV28 and TRBJ2-3; the match to TRBD2 covers 10 bases. The trim removed 3 bases at V and 2 bases at J, leaving 11 bases unmatched. Germline CDR1 and CDR2: MDHEN and SYDVKM. This CDR3 comprises 18 residues. The CDR3 coding sequence is TGTGCCAGCAGTTTCCTCCTCCTAGCGGGGGTCTCCACAGATACGCAGTATTTT. Translated: CASSFLLLAGVSTDTQYF.

The rearrangement links TRBV7-7 to TRBJ2-1, with D unclear. V was clipped by 3 bases and J by 0 bases, with 9 bases between them. This CDR3 is built from 15 residues. Germline V CDR1 and CDR2: SSHAT, FNYEAQ (reference sequence). This CDR3 reads CASSFDLSSYNEQFF. In nucleotides, the CDR3 is TGTGCCAGCAGCTTTGATTTAAGCTCCTACAATGAGCAGTTCTTC.

The chain joins TRBV15 to TRBJ2-7; 8 bases line up with TRBD1. V gave up 0 bases and J gave up 2 bases; unmatched junction bases: 6. The CDR3 has 16 residues. Germline CDR1 LNHNV, CDR2 YYDKDF (reference sequence). Here the CDR3 reads CATSRENRGVTYEQYF. DNA of the CDR3: TGTGCCACCAGCAGAGAGAACAGGGGGGTGACCTACGAGCAGTACTTC.

V is TRBV7-9 and J is TRBJ2-3; D remains ambiguous. Trimming took 4 bases from V and 3 from J, leaving 8 bases between them. This CDR3 contains 13 residues. Germline lookup yields CDR1 SEHNR and CDR2 FQNEAQ (reference sequence). The CDR3 protein is CASSSRITDTQYF. The CDR3 DNA reads as TGTGCCAGCAGCTCCCGGATTACAGATACGCAGTATTTT.

The chain uses TRBV12-5 and TRBJ2-2; D unresolved. V lost 2 bases, J lost 1 base, and 8 bases lay in between. Germline V gene sequence: CDR1 LGHNT, CDR2 FRNRAP. The CDR3 runs 15 residues. The CDR3 reads CASGLWLLNTGELFF. Written as DNA, the CDR3 is TGTGCTAGTGGTTTGTGGCTTCTGAACACCGGGGAGCTGTTTTTT.

V is TRBV24-1 and J is TRBJ2-2; 7 bases are a match to TRBD1. The V gene's germline CDR1 is KGHDR and CDR2 SFDVKD. The CDR3 covers 15 residues. Germline trimming cut 7 bases from V and 3 bases from J; bases unmatched to any gene: 7. The CDR3 loop is CATSNRDSYTGELFF. Written as DNA, the CDR3 is TGTGCCACCAGCAACCGGGACAGTTACACCGGGGAGCTGTTTTTT.

V is TRBV6-5 and J is TRBJ2-2; 7 nucleotides line up with TRBD1. V was pared by 6 bases and J by 4 bases, with 8 bases of the junction left unmatched. Looked up from germline, CDR1 is MNHEY and CDR2 is SVGAGI. This CDR3 has 15 amino acids. The chain's CDR3 is CASSTGAGSTGELFF. As DNA, the CDR3 is TGTGCCAGCAGCACAGGGGCGGGTAGCACCGGGGAGCTGTTTTTT.

The rearrangement joins TRBV4-1 to TRBJ1-2; TRBD1 is a possible D gene (5 bases). Per the germline V gene, CDR1 is MGHRA and CDR2 is YSYEKL. The CDR3 has 15 amino acids. V lost 1 base to trimming and J lost 0 bases, with 9 bases between them. CDR3 nucleotide sequence: TGCGCCAGCAGCCAAGGTTCAGGGACTAACTATGGCTACACCTTC. Encoded protein: CASSQGSGTNYGYTF.

A single count supports this clone. Compared with germline, one end of the junction differs, possibly owing to a read error. The rearrangement links TRBV20-1 to TRBJ2-7; maybe TRBD2 (6 bases). There are 11 residues in the CDR3. The V gene's germline CDR1 is DFQATT and CDR2 SNEGSKA (reference sequence). This CDR3 reads CSAVSGLTVDF. In DNA form, the CDR3 reads TGCAGTGCAGTCTCGGGACTGACTGTGGATTTC.

The rearrangement links TRBV29-1 to TRBJ2-7, with unresolved D. In germline, CDR1 is SQVTM, CDR2 ANQGSEA. Between the trimmed V and J ends, which lost 3 bases and 9 bases, there was a span of 12 bases. The CDR3 is 11 residues long. CDR3 amino acids: CSVDFSTGQYF. In nucleotides, the CDR3 is TGCAGCGTTGATTTTAGCACCGGGCAGTACTTC.

V and J are TRBV29-1 and TRBJ1-2; D is ambiguous. The germline V and J ends were trimmed by 2 bases and 4 bases, with 11 bases remaining between them. There are 13 residues in the CDR3. The germline V gene has CDR1 SQVTM and CDR2 ANQGSEA. This CDR3 reads CSVEHRGTYGYTF. In DNA, the CDR3 is TGCAGCGTTGAACACCGGGGTACCTATGGCTACACCTTC. Based on the CDR3 plus reference TRBV29-1 and TRBJ1-2, the full variable domain is SAVISQKPSRDICQRGTSLTIQCQVDSQVTMMFWYRQQPGQSLTLIATANQGSEATYESGFVIDKFPISRPNLTFSTLTVSNMSPEDSSIYLCSVEHRGTYGYTFGSGTRLTVV.

The chain joins TRBV27 to TRBJ1-2; 8 positions agree with TRBD1. CDR1 and CDR2 from the germline V gene are MNHEY and SMNVEV (reference sequence). The V segment lost 4 bases and the J segment 6 bases; nucleotides outside the gene matches: 10. The CDR3 length is 15 residues. CDR3 sequence reads: CASSSGKYRGDGYTF. For the CDR3, the DNA is TGTGCCAGCAGTTCGGGCAAATACAGGGGGGATGGCTACACCTTC.

This clone was detected only once. Written as DNA, the CDR3 is TGTGCCAGCAGCGCAGAGAATGAGCAGTTCTTC. Encoded protein: CASSAENEQFF. The chain employs TRBV11-3 and TRBJ2-1; D not resolved. V shed 5 bases and J shed 7 bases, with 6 bases lying between them. The CDR3 contains 11 residues. Germline loops: CDR1 SGHNT, CDR2 YENEEA.

In this sample, this clone turned up once. The chain joins TRBV24-1 to TRBJ1-5; 10 nucleotides align to TRBD1. The CDR3 consists of 19 residues. V shed 4 bases, J shed 5 bases, and the junction held 16 bases outside the gene matches. The germline V gene encodes CDR1 KGHDR and CDR2 SFDVKD. Here the CDR3 DNA reads TGTGCCACCAGTGACCTACTCAGCATGGACAGGGGGGGGTATCAGCCCCAGCATTTT. Translating gives CATSDLLSMDRGGYQPQHF.

V gene TRBV25-1 combines with J gene TRBJ1-1; TRBD1 aligns across 9 bases. This CDR3 contains 18 residues. In germline, CDR1 is MGHDK, CDR2 SYGVNS. J gave up 3 bases and V 6 bases, and 17 bases lay outside the gene matches. CDR3 protein: CASSITGTGPFFDTEAFF. CDR3 in DNA: TGTGCCAGCAGCATAACCGGGACAGGGCCTTTCTTCGACACTGAAGCTTTCTTT. Together with reference TRBV25-1 and TRBJ1-1, the CDR3 gives the full variable domain: EADIYQTPRYLVIGTGKKITLECSQTMGHDKMYWYQQDPGMELHLIHYSYGVNSTEKGDLSSESTVSRIRTEHFPLTLESARPSHTSQYLCASSITGTGPFFDTEAFFGQGTRLTVV.

The chain carries TRBV6-4 and TRBJ2-3; perhaps TRBD1 as D (7 bases). CDR3 size: 16 residues. The germline CDR1 and CDR2 sequences are MRHNA and SNTAGT. The V and J ends lost 4 bases and 4 bases respectively, with 18 bases between them. The CDR3 DNA reads TGTGCCAGCAGTGCGGAGGGGGCGATTAGCTCAGATACGCAGTATTTT. This encodes CASSAEGAISSDTQYF.

The V call is TRBV9, the J call TRBJ1-2; D ambiguous. From germline, CDR1 is SGDLS and CDR2 YYNGEE. V lost 3 bases and J lost 7, with 19 bases in between. This CDR3 comprises 15 residues. CDR3 residues: CASSADAVPYFGYTF. CDR3 bases: TGTGCCAGCAGCGCGGACGCCGTCCCGTATTTTGGCTACACCTTC.

The chain carries TRBV7-6 and TRBJ2-2; 10 nucleotides match TRBD2. Germline V gene data show CDR1 as SGHVS and CDR2 as FNYEAQ. The CDR3 has 16 amino acids. The V and J ends lost 4 bases and 0 bases, in that order; junction bases with no gene match: 2. The chain's CDR3 is CASSSLAGANTGELFF. DNA for the CDR3: TGTGCCAGCAGCTCCCTAGCGGGGGCGAACACCGGGGAGCTGTTTTTT.

The rearrangement joins TRBV4-1 to TRBJ1-2; the D is unclear. The CDR3 is 14 residues long. CDR1 is MGHRA, CDR2 YSYEKL, per germline. V lost 4 bases to trimming and J lost 4 bases, with 13 bases between them. DNA of the CDR3: TGCGCCAGCAGCCCTCCCGCCTCGGTCTATGGCTACACCTTC. This gives the protein CASSPPASVYGYTF.

V and J are TRBV5-6 and TRBJ2-7; 9 bases fit TRBD1. The germline gives CDR1 SGHDT, CDR2 YYEEEE. The trim removed 1 base at V and 6 bases at J, leaving 14 bases unmatched. CDR3 size: 17 residues. The CDR3 bases are TGTGCCAGCAGCTTGAGGGCCCTACGGGACAGGGCCTCCGAGCAGTACTTC. Its protein is CASSLRALRDRASEQYF.

The chain recombines TRBV29-1 with TRBJ1-4, with D perhaps matching TRBD1 (6 bases). CDR1 is SQVTM and CDR2 is ANQGSEA in the germline V gene. The CDR3 consists of 14 residues. V was clipped by 7 bases and J by 7 bases, with 19 bases between them. The CDR3 loop reads CSGQQPLRGEKLFF. The CDR3 DNA reads as TGCAGCGGCCAGCAGCCCCTCAGGGGTGAAAAACTGTTTTTT.

A note on this clone: Within the sample, other DNA sequences also encode this same CDR3. The chain carries TRBV4-1 and TRBJ2-2; D unresolved. The CDR3 loop spans 13 amino acids. Germline assignment: CDR1 MGHRA and CDR2 YSYEKL. Trimming left V 0 bases short and J 5 bases short, with 4 bases between. Here the CDR3 reads CASSQERTGELFF. CDR3 nucleotide sequence: TGCGCCAGCAGCCAAGAGAGGACCGGGGAGCTGTTTTTT.

In its sample, this clone was seen once. The J gene is TRBJ2-1, the V gene TRBV27; 10 positions match TRBD2. Germline CDR1 and CDR2: MNHEY and SMNVEV (reference sequence). J gave up 3 bases and V 2 bases, and 7 bases lay outside the gene matches. The CDR3 sequence is 17 residues long. The CDR3 region has the DNA TGTGCCAGCAGTTTAATCCCTAGCGGGGGCGACTACAATGAGCAGTTCTTC. It is translated as CASSLIPSGGDYNEQFF.

The chain is built from TRBV5-6 and TRBJ2-7, with a tentative D call TRBD1 (6 bases). Trimming removed 2 bases from V and 6 bases from J, with 15 bases in between. Germline-derived CDR1 and CDR2 are SGHDT and YYEEEE. This CDR3 has 14 residues. For the CDR3, the DNA is TGTGCCAGCAGCTTAAACAGGGTGGAAATCGAGCAGTACTTC. This translates into CASSLNRVEIEQYF. Together with reference TRBV5-6 and TRBJ2-7, the CDR3 gives the full variable domain: DAGVTQSPTHLIKTRGQQVTLRCSPKSGHDTVSWYQQALGQGPQFIFQYYEEEERQRGNFPDRFSGHQFPNYSSELNVNALLLGDSALYLCASSLNRVEIEQYFGPGTRLTVT.

The chain uses TRBV28 and TRBJ1-6, with 7 bases lining up with TRBD1. V shed 1 base and J 10 bases; nucleotides not matched to a gene: 10. This CDR3 has 16 amino acids. Germline CDR1 reads MDHEN; CDR2 reads SYDVKM. CDR3 residues: CASSLYRGTEGSPLHF. The CDR3 coding sequence is TGTGCCAGCAGTTTATACCGGGGGACAGAAGGATCACCCCTCCACTTT. Variable domain in full (rest from reference TRBV28 and TRBJ1-6): DVKVTQSSRYLVKRTGEKVFLECVQDMDHENMFWYRQDPGLGLRLIYFSYDVKMKEKGDIPEGYSVSREKKERFSLILESASTNQTSMYLCASSLYRGTEGSPLHFGNGTRLTVT.

As to this clone: Other DNA variants within this sample encode the same CDR3. This CDR3 reads CASREQGAGNTIYF. The CDR3 DNA is TGTGCCAGCAGAGAACAGGGGGCTGGAAACACCATATATTTT. The chain recombines TRBV2 with TRBJ1-3; TRBD1 agrees at 8 bases. The CDR3 is 14 residues long. Germline lookup yields CDR1 SNHLY and CDR2 FYNNEI. J gave up 2 bases and V 6 bases, and 3 bases lay outside the gene matches.

The V call is TRBV30, the J call TRBJ1-1; D uncertain. Germline CDR1 GTSNPN, CDR2 SVGIG (reference sequence). Trimming took 0 bases from V and 4 from J, leaving 6 bases between them. The CDR3 length is 12 residues. The CDR3: CAWSVRVTEAFF. Written as DNA, the CDR3 is TGTGCCTGGAGTGTACGGGTCACTGAAGCTTTCTTT.

The rearrangement links TRBV5-1 to TRBJ2-5, with D hard to call. This CDR3 has 12 amino acids. In germline, CDR1 is SGHRS, CDR2 YFSETQ. V lost 4 bases, J lost 8 bases, and 12 bases lay in between. The CDR3 nucleotides are TGCGCCAGCAGCCCCATAGGATTTACCCAGTACTTC. This translates into CASSPIGFTQYF. Full variable domain (outside the CDR3, taken from reference TRBV5-1 and TRBJ2-5): KAGVTQTPRYLIKTRGQQVTLSCSPISGHRSVSWYQQTPGQGLQFLFEYFSETQRNKGNFPGRFSGRQFSNSRSEMNVSTLELGDSALYLCASSPIGFTQYFGPGTRLLVL.

This clone was observed a single time. The V and J genes are TRBV9 and TRBJ2-3, with TRBD2 matching 11 bases. The V gene's germline CDR1 is SGDLS and CDR2 YYNGEE. The CDR3 covers 16 residues. V lost 4 bases and J lost 2; bases outside the gene matches: 6. CDR3 protein: CASSPTSGGSTDTQYF. The CDR3 DNA sequence: TGTGCCAGCAGCCCAACTAGCGGGGGCTCCACAGATACGCAGTATTTT.

This clone was seen more than once but under ten times. The chain carries TRBV4-3 and TRBJ1-2; D is undetermined. CDR3 length: 14 residues. V lost 4 bases and J 1 base, leaving 10 bases between the germline ends. Germline assignment: CDR1 LGHNA and CDR2 YSLEER. In DNA, the CDR3 is TGCGCCAGCAGCCCCGGCACGGGTAACTATGGCTACACCTTC. Its protein is CASSPGTGNYGYTF.